This T cell receptor beta chain was recovered during a study of T cells expressing NK-cell markers. This CDR3 comprises 14 residues. Germline CDR1 is GTSNPN and CDR2 is SVGIG (reference sequence). TCRdb reanalyzed the 5' RACE reads and collapses them to one entry per CDR3 protein, without DNA. The sample has under 500,000 distinct CDR3 sequences. Sample: blood T cells: a sorted CD56 or NKG2C T cell subset, CD4+ or CD8+ T cells, or bulk PBMC T cells (not recorded which). This TCR derives from a woman aged 18 to 69 in good health. The chain combines TRBV30 with TRBJ2-5; without DNA, the TCRdb call of TRBD1 cannot be checked. CDR3 loop: CAWSVFPGQETQYF.